This TCR beta chain emerged from a study of cytomegalovirus exposure and HLA in healthy donors. Background on the study: Researchers previously reported finding 90 million to 120 million unique TCR beta sequences from approximately 200 million T cells. General study results and limits: In a later analysis, DRB1 alleles had the most associated TCRs; HLA-C alleles the fewest. HLA alleles were associated with some 17,000 TCR beta sequences in a later analysis at 0.05 false discovery rate. The study flagged approximately 180 TCR beta chains as cytomegalovirus-associated.

This clone was detected only a few times. The antigen is unknown. 60 Vbeta and 13 Jbeta primers were used in PCR. Profiled with immunoSEQ multiplex PCR; TCRdb holds only in-frame clones, not every one. The data hold over 95,000 clones, with 76% observed a single time. The sample comprised PBMCs. This clonotype was obtained from a man in his forties in good health and CMV-seronegative.

CDR3 region: CASRSPGLAADTQYF. Here the CDR3 DNA reads TGTGCCAGCAGATCGCCGGGACTAGCGGCAGATACGCAGTATTTT. This sequence joins TRBV28 and TRBJ2-3; 11 bases map to TRBD2. The CDR3 length is 15 residues. CDR1 is MDHEN, CDR2 SYDVKM, per germline. J lost 4 bases, V lost 6 bases, and 6 bases had no gene match.